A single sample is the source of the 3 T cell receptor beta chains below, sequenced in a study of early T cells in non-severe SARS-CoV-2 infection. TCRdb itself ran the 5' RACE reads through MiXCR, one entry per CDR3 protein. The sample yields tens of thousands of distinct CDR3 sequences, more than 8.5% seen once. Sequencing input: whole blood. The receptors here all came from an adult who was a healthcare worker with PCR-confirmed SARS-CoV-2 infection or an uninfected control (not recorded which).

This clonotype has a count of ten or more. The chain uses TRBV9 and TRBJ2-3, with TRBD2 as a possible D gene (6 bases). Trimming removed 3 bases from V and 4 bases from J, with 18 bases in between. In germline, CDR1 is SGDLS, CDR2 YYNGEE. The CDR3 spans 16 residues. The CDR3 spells CASSGVQRARADTQYF. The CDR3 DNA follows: TGTGCCAGCAGCGGAGTGCAGCGGGCGAGGGCAGATACGCAGTATTTT. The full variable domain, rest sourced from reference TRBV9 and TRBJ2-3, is DSGVTQTPKHLITATGQRVTLRCSPRSGDLSVYWYQQSLDQGLQFLIQYYNGEERAKGNILERFSAQQFPDLHSELNLSSLELGDSALYFCASSGVQRARADTQYFGPGTRLTVL.

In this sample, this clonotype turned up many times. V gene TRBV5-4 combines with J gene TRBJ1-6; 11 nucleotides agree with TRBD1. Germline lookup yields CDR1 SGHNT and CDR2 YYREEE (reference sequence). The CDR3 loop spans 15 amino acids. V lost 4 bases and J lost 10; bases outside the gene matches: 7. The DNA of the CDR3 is TGTGCCAGCAGCCGCAGCGGGACAGGGGGATCACCCCTCCACTTT. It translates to CASSRSGTGGSPLHF.

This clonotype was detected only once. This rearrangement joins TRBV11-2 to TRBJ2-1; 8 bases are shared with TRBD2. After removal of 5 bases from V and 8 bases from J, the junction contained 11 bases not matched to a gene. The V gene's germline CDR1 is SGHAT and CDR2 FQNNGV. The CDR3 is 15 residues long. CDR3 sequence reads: CASSPRGTSGDEQFF. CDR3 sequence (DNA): TGTGCCAGCAGCCCCAGGGGAACTAGCGGCGATGAGCAGTTCTTC.